These 2 T cell receptor beta chains were all obtained from the same sample, sequenced in a study of tumor and adjacent non-tumor tissue in lung cancer. RNA was extracted from bulk tissue without any cell sorting. A modified ARM-PCR protocol with three rounds of nested PCR amplified TCRbeta. TCRdb passed the multiplex PCR reads through MiXCR, listing each CDR3 protein once. Of some 100,000 distinct CDR3 sequences detected, roughly 75% appear once; the ten largest clones hold about 40%. The sequencing input was lung tumor tissue. The receptors derive from a woman in her fifties or sixties with non-small cell lung cancer.

Regarding this clonotype: Its ends do not fully match the called genes, so a read error is possible. The chain carries TRBV5-6 and TRBJ2-3; D is perhaps TRBD2 (6 bases). Germline CDR1 and CDR2: SGHDT and YYEEEE. The CDR3 loop spans 15 amino acids. Written as DNA, the CDR3 is TGTGCCAACAGCCGTACTAGCATGGGCACAGATACGCAGTATTTT. This encodes CANSRTSMGTDTQYF.

Turning to this clonotype: Given a much more abundant clone one base away, this may be a read error. V and J are TRBV6-2 or TRBV6-3 and TRBJ2-3; a possible D gene is TRBD1 (6 bases). Per germline, CDR1 MNHEY and CDR2 SVGEGT. V lost 6 bases, J lost 4 bases, and 14 bases lay in between. The CDR3 runs to 14 residues. Written as DNA, the CDR3 is TGTGCCAGCAGGATACAGGGAAACGCAGATACGCAGTATTTT. Translation: CASRIQGNADTQYF.